This is a list of T cell receptor beta chains from one sample in a study of cytomegalovirus exposure and HLA in healthy donors. TCRdb's table, derived via immunoSEQ multiplex PCR, lists solely in-frame clones and lacks some. The sample lists about 86,000 clones; about 85% were seen once. The sample taken for sequencing was PBMCs. The source of these receptors is a woman aged 35 to 49 in good health and CMV-seropositive. The CDR3 runs from the conserved cysteine through the conserved F or W. The D gene is left open where the match is weak. Where a row states a size, it is once, few, many or the class of an expanded clone; other rows omit it.

d_call j_call v_call clone_size cdr3_aa cdr3_nt
NA TRBJ1-1 TRBV20-1 NA CSAPGDTEAFF TGCAGTGCCCCGGGGGACACTGAAGCTTTCTTT
TRBD1 TRBJ1-2 TRBV6-1 once CASSNTGVNYGYTF TGTGCCAGCAGTAACACAGGGGTTAACTATGGCTACACCTTC
NA TRBJ2-3 TRBV19 NA CASSVSFFTGRPDTQYF TGTGCCAGTAGTGTTTCTTTCTTTACAGGGAGACCAGATACGCAGTATTTT
NA TRBJ2-5 TRBV19 NA CASSRTAQETQYF TGTGCCAGTAGTAGGACAGCTCAAGAGACCCAGTACTTC
NA TRBJ1-1 TRBV7-9 few CASSLDLYTEAFF TGTGCCAGCAGCTTAGACTTATACACTGAAGCTTTCTTT
NA TRBJ1-1 TRBV19 NA CASSMPRLEAFF TGTGCCAGTAGTATGCCTCGCCTAGAAGCTTTCTTT
NA TRBJ2-1 TRBV28 NA CASSSTGLPYNEQFF TGTGCCAGCAGTTCCACAGGGCTTCCCTACAATGAGCAGTTCTTC
TRBD2 TRBJ2-2 TRBV19 few CASSAGTSIGELFF TGTGCCAGTAGTGCCGGGACTAGCATCGGGGAGCTGTTTTTT
NA TRBJ2-1 TRBV11-2 NA CASSPFEIGNEQFF TGTGCCAGCAGCCCATTTGAGATTGGCAATGAGCAGTTCTTC
NA TRBJ1-1 TRBV29-1 NA CSVLENTEAFF TGCAGCGTTTTAGAGAACACTGAAGCTTTCTTT
NA TRBJ1-1 TRBV6-5 NA CASSYNGQGEAFF TGTGCCAGCAGTTACAACGGGCAGGGTGAAGCTTTCTTT